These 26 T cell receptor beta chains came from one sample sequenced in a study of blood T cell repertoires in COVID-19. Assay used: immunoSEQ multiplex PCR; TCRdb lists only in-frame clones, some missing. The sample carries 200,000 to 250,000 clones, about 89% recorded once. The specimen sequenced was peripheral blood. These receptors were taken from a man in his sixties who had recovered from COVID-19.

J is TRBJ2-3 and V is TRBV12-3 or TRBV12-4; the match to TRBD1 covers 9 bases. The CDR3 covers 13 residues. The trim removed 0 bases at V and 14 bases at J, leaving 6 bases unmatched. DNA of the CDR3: TGTGCCAGCAGTTTAGCGGCGGGACAGGGATTGTATTTT. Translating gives CASSLAAGQGLYF.

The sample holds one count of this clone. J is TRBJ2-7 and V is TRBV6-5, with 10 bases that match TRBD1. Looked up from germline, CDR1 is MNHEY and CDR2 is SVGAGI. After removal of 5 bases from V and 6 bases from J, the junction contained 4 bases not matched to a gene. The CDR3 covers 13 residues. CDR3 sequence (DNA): TGTGCCAGCAGTCCGGGACAGGGGTTCGAGCAGTACTTC. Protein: CASSPGQGFEQYF.

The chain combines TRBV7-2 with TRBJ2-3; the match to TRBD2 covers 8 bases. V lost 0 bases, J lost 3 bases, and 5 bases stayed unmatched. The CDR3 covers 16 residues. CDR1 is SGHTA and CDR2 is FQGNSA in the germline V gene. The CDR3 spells CASSLAAGGGTDTQYF. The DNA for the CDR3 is TGTGCCAGCAGCTTAGCGGCGGGAGGAGGGACAGATACGCAGTATTTT.

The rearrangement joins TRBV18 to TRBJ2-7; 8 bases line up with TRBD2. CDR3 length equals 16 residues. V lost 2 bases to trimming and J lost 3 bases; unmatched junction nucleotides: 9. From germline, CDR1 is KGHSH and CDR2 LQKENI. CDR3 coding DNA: TGTGCCAGCTCACCAGAGAGAGGACTAGCTGACTACGAGCAGTACTTC. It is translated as CASSPERGLADYEQYF.

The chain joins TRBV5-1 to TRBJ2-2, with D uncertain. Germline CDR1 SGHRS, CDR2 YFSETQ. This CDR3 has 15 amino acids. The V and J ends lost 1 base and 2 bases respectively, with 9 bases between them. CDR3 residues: CASSLSVSNTGELFF. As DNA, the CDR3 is TGCGCCAGCAGCTTGAGCGTCAGCAACACCGGGGAGCTGTTTTTT.

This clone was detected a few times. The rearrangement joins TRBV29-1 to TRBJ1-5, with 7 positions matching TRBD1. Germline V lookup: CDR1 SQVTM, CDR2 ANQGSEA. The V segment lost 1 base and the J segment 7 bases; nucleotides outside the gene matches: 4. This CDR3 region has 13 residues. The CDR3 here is CSVEGQGGQPQHF. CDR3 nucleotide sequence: TGCAGCGTTGAAGGACAGGGTGGCCAGCCCCAGCATTTT.

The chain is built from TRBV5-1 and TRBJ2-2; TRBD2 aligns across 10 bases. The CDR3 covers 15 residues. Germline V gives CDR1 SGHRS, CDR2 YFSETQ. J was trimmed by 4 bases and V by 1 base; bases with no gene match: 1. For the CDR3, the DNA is TGCGCCAGCAGCTTGACTAGCGGGGTCACCGGGGAGCTGTTTTTT. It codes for CASSLTSGVTGELFF.

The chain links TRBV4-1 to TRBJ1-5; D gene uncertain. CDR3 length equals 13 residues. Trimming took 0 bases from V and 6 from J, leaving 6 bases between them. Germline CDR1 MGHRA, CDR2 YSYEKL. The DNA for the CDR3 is TGCGCCAGCAGCCAAGAAGATAGTCAGCCCCAGCATTTT. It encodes CASSQEDSQPQHF.

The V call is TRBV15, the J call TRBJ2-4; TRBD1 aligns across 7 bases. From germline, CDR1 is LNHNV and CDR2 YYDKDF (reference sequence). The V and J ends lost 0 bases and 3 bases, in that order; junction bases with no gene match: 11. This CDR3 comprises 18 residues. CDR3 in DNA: TGTGCCACCAGCAGAGATCTGGTCGGACAGGTCGGCAAAAACATTCAGTACTTC. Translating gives CATSRDLVGQVGKNIQYF.

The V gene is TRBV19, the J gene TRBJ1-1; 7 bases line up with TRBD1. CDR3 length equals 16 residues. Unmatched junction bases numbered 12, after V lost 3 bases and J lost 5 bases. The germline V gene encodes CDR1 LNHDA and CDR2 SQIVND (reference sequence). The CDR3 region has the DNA TGTGCCAGTAGTATTGGGACAGCCATGAGTGGGACTGAAGCTTTCTTT. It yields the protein CASSIGTAMSGTEAFF.

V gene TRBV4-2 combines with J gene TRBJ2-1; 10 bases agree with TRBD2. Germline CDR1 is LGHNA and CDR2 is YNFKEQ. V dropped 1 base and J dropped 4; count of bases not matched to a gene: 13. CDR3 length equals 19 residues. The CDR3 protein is CASSQGGTSDRYPYNEQFF. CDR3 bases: TGTGCCAGCAGCCAAGGAGGGACTAGCGACCGATACCCTTACAATGAGCAGTTCTTC.

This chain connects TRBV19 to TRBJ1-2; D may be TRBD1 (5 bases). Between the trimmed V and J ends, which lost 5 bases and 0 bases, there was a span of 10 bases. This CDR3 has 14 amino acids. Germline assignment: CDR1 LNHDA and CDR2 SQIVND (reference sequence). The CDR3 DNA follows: TGTGCCAGTAGTCCAGGGCGAGCTAACTATGGCTACACCTTC. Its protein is CASSPGRANYGYTF.

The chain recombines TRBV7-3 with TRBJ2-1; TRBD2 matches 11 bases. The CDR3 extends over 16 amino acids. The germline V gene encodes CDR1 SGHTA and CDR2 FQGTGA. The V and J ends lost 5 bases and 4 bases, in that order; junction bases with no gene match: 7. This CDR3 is CASSALAGVSYNEQFF. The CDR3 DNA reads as TGTGCCAGCAGCGCACTAGCGGGAGTATCTTACAATGAGCAGTTCTTC.

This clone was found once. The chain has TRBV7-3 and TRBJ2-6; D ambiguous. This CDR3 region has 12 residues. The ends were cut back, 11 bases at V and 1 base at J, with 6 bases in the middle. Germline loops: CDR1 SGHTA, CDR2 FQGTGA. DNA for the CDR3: TGTGCCTCCGGTTCTGGGGCCAACGTCCTGACTTTC. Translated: CASGSGANVLTF. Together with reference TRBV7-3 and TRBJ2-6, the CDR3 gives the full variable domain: GAGVSQTPSNKVTEKGKYVELRCDPISGHTALYWYRQSLGQGPEFLIYFQGTGAADDSGLPNDRFFAVRPEGSVSTLKIQRTERGDSAVYLCASGSGANVLTFGAGSRLTVL.

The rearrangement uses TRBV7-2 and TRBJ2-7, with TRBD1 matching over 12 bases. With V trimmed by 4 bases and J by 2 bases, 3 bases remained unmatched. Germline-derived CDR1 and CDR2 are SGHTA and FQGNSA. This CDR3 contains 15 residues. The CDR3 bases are TGTGCCAGCAGCTGGGACAGGGGGCGAACCTACGAGCAGTACTTC. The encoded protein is CASSWDRGRTYEQYF.

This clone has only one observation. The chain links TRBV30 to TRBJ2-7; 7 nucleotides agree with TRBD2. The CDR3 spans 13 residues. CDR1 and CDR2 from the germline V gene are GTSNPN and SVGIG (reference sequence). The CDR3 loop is CAGRRGGSHEQYF. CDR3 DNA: TGTGCTGGACGGCGCGGGGGAAGCCACGAGCAGTACTTC.

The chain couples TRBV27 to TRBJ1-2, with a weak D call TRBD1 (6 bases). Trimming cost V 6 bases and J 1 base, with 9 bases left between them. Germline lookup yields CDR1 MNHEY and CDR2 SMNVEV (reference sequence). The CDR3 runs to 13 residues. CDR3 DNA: TGTGCCAGCAGCCGGACAGATAACTATGGCTACACCTTC. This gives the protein CASSRTDNYGYTF.

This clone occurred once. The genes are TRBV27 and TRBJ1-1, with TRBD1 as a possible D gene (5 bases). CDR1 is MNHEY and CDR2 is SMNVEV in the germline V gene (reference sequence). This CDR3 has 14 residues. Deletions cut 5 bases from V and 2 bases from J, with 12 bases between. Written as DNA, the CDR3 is TGTGCCAGCAGTGAGGCAGGGTTAAACACTGAAGCTTTCTTT. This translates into CASSEAGLNTEAFF.

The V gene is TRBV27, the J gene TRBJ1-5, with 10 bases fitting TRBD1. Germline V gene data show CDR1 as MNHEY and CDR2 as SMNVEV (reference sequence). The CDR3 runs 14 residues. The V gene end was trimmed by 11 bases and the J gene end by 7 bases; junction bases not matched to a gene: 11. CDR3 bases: TGTGCCTCCCAGAGGGACAGGGGCACCCAGCCCCAGCATTTT. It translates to CASQRDRGTQPQHF.

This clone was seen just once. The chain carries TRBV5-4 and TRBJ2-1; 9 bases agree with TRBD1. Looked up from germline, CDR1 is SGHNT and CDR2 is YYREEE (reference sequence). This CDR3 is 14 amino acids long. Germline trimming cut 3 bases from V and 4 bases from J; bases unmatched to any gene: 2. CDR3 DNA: TGTGCCAGCAGCTCCGGGACAGGGTACAATGAGCAGTTCTTC. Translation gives CASSSGTGYNEQFF. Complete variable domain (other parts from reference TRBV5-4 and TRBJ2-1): ETGVTQSPTHLIKTRGQQVTLRCSSQSGHNTVSWYQQALGQGPQFIFQYYREEENGRGNFPPRFSGLQFPNYSSELNVNALELDDSALYLCASSSGTGYNEQFFGPGTRLTVL.

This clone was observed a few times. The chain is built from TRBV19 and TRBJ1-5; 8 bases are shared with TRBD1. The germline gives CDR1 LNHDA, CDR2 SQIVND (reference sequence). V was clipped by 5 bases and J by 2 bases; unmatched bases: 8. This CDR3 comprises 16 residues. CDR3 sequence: CASSATGDTGNQPQHF. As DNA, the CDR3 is TGTGCCAGTAGTGCGACAGGGGACACGGGCAATCAGCCCCAGCATTTT.

DNA of the CDR3: TGTGCCAGCAGCAAAGTTTCCAGCGGGGAAGACCCCCCTGGGGCCAACGTCCTGACTTTC. Its translation: CASSKVSSGEDPPGANVLTF. The chain is built from TRBV21-1 and TRBJ2-6; TRBD2 was called by the table and not checked on the DNA. TRBV21-1 is a pseudogene. This CDR3 contains 20 residues.

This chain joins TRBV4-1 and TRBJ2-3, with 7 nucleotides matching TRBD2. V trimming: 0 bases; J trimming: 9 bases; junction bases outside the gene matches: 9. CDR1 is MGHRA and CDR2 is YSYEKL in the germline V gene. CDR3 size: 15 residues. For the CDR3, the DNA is TGCGCCAGCAGCCAAGATGGTAATAGCGGGCGAACGCAGTATTTT. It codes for CASSQDGNSGRTQYF.

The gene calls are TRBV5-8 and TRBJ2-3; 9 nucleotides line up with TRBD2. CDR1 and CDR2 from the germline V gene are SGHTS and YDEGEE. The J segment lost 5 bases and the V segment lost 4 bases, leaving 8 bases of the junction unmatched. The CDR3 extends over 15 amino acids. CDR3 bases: TGTGCCAGCAGCCCGGGACTAGCCGAAATAGATACGCAGTATTTT. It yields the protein CASSPGLAEIDTQYF.

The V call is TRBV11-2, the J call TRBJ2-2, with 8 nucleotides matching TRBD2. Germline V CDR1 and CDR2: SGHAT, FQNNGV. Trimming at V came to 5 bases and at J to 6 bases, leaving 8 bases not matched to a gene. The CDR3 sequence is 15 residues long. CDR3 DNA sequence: TGTGCCAGCAGCCACCGGACTAGCCGACCCGGGGAGCTGTTTTTT. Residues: CASSHRTSRPGELFF.

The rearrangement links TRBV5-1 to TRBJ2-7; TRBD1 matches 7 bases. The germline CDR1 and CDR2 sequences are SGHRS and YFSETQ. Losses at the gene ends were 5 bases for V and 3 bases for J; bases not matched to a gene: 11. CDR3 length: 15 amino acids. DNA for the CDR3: TGCGCCAGCAGGTCCGGGACAGTAGGCCTCTACGAGCAGTACTTC. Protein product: CASRSGTVGLYEQYF.